This is a list of T cell receptor beta chains from one sample in a study of blood T cell repertoires in COVID-19. This table comes from immunoSEQ multiplex PCR, and its TCRdb copy is limited to in-frame clones, with some not included. The sample gives around 70,000 clones, about 80% of which show up once; about an eighth is in the top ten. Sequenced material: peripheral blood. Every receptor here comes from a human donor in a cohort sampled during active COVID-19. Both conserved end residues are trimmed from each CDR3. Clone size is shown for a subset of rows, as once, few, many or a class of expanded clone.

clone_size	v_call	j_call	cdr3_aa
-	TRBV7-2	TRBJ2-2	ASPRASGSRTGELF
-	TRBV6-2/TRBV6-3	TRBJ2-7	ASSPPGQGAYEQY
-	TRBV11-2	TRBJ1-3	ASSLDRPSSGNTIY
few	TRBV9	TRBJ2-3	ASSVRLSSDTQY
once	TRBV27	TRBJ1-6	ASSSWSAANSPLH
-	TRBV12-3/TRBV12-4	TRBJ2-7	ASRPSGGEQY
-	TRBV19	TRBJ2-1	ASSIRGNNEQF
-	TRBV3-1/TRBV3-2	TRBJ1-4	ASSSQYRDPNEKLF
-	TRBV18	TRBJ2-1	ASSPSYGRGPGGQF
-	TRBV18	TRBJ2-1	ASSPVRQGANEQF
-	TRBV28	TRBJ1-1	ASRFGHKNTEAF
-	TRBV6-2/TRBV6-3	TRBJ2-5	ASSTPTSGRETQY
-	TRBV7-2	TRBJ2-3	ASSFFWVAGASGDTQY
-	TRBV6-5	TRBJ2-7	ASKDRGGNYEQY
once	TRBV19	TRBJ1-3	ASKGGPAGNTIY
-	TRBV19	TRBJ1-5	ASSGVRRGGQRQPQH
few	TRBV28	TRBJ2-3	ASRQGPYTQY
-	TRBV5-4	TRBJ1-1	ASSLVGQAPRSGTEAF
-	TRBV29-1	TRBJ2-1	SERTGSYNEQF
-	TRBV18	TRBJ2-1	ASSPPGQGSYNEQF
few	TRBV30	TRBJ1-5	AWAKGGNQPQH
many	TRBV6-1	TRBJ1-5	ASSEAGGEQPQH
-	TRBV28	TRBJ1-1	ASRTFPMTGPGYTEAF
-	TRBV7-8	TRBJ2-4	ASSPQGGTSALAKNIQY
-	TRBV9	TRBJ1-2	ASSKGQGRYGYT
-	TRBV29-1	TRBJ1-1	SVVKGQNTEAF